A single sample is the source of the 4 T cell receptor beta chains below, sequenced in a study of post-analysis software for immune sequencing data. Study-wide results and limits: TRBV5-6, TRBV5-1 and TRBV20-1 belonged to a set of about five TRBV segments that were more frequent in patients than controls.

The antigens for these receptors are not known. Libraries were made from TCR beta cDNA, and they carried unique molecular identifiers. Each CDR3 protein is one row after TCRdb ran MiXCR on the PCR reads. The table lists 700,000 to 900,000 distinct CDR3 sequences, 46% of them singletons. The sequenced sample consisted of blood. The source is a girl between 5 and 17 years old with multiple sclerosis.

V gene TRBV10-3 combines with J gene TRBJ2-5; D perhaps matches TRBD2 (5 bases). The J call could be wrong; TRBJ2-7 is a better fit for the DNA end. CDR3 size: 14 residues. Germline CDR1 ENHRY, CDR2 SYGVKD. The CDR3 sequence: CAISESVASGEQYF. DNA of the CDR3: TGTGCCATCAGTGAGTCGGTGGCGAGCGGCGAGCAGTACTTC.

As DNA, the CDR3 is TGCGCCAGCAGCCCCTCCGGACTAGCGGGGCACTCCTACAATGAGCAGTTCTTC. It is translated as CASSPSGLAGHSYNEQFF. The rearrangement joins TRBV4-1 to TRBJ2-1; TRBD2 matches at 12 bases. CDR3 length: 18 residues. The V and J ends lost 4 bases and 0 bases, in that order; junction bases with no gene match: 7. Germline CDR1 MGHRA, CDR2 YSYEKL.

The chain combines TRBV27 with TRBJ2-7; D is tentatively TRBD1 or TRBD2 (6 bases each). The V and J ends lost 6 bases and 6 bases respectively, with 15 bases between them. Germline V gives CDR1 MNHEY, CDR2 SMNVEV (reference sequence). The CDR3 extends over 13 amino acids. CDR3 coding DNA: TGTGCCAGCAGGATAGTGGGGGGCGGCGAGCAGTACTTC. It yields the protein CASRIVGGGEQYF.

This clonotype turned up a few times. This chain connects TRBV4-1 to TRBJ2-4; TRBD2 aligns across 11 bases. The DNA matches TRBJ2-7 better at its end, which makes the J call doubtful. This CDR3 spans 16 amino acids. Germline CDR1 is MGHRA and CDR2 is YSYEKL. The CDR3 region has the DNA TGCGCCAGCAGCCAAGATCCTAGCGGGAGGCGCTACGAGCAGTACTTC. Translating gives CASSQDPSGRRYEQYF.